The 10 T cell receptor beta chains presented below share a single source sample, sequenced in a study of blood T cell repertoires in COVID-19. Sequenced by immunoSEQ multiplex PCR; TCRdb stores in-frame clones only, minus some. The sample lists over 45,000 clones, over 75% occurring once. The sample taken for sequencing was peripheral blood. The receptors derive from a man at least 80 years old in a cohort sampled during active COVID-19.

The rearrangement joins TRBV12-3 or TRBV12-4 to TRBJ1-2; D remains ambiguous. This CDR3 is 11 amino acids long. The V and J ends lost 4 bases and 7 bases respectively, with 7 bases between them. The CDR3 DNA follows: TGTGCCAGCAGTTCGGGGTCTGGCTACACCTTC. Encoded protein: CASSSGSGYTF.

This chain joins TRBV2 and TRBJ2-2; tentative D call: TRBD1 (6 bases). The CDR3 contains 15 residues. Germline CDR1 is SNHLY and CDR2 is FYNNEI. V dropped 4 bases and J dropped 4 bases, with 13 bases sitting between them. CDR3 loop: CASSVGGSVTGELFF. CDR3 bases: TGTGCCAGCAGTGTTGGGGGCTCGGTCACCGGGGAGCTGTTTTTT.

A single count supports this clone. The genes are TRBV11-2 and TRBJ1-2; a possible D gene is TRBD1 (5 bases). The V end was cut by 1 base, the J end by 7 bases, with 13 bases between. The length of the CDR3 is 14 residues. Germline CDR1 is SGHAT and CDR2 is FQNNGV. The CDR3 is CASSLGLGEVGYTF. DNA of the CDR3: TGTGCCAGCAGCTTAGGACTGGGGGAGGTTGGCTACACCTTC.

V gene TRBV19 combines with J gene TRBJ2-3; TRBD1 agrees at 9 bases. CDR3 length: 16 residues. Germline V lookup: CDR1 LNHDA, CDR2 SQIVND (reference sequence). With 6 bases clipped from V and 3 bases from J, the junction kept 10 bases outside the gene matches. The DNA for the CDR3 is TGTGCCAGTAGACGCCCGGGACAGGGCACAACAGATACGCAGTATTTT. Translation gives CASRRPGQGTTDTQYF.

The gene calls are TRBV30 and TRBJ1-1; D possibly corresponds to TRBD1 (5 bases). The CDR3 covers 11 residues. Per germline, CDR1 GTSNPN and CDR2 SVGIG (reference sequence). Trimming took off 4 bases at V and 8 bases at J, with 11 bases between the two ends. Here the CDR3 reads CAWTPAGEAFF. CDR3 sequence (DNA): TGTGCCTGGACCCCCGCAGGGGAAGCTTTCTTT.

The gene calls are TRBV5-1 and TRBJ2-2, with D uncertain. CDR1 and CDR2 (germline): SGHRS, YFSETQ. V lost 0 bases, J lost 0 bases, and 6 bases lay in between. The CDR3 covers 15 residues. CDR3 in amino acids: CASSLARTNTGELFF. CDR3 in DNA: TGCGCCAGCAGCTTGGCTAGGACGAACACCGGGGAGCTGTTTTTT.

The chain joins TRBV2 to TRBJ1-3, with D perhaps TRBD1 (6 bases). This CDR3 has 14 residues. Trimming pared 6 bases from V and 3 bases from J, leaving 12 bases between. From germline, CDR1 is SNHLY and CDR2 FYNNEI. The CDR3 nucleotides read TGTGCCAGCAGGGAACAGGGAGGTGGAAACACCATATATTTT. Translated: CASREQGGGNTIYF.

The CDR3 spells CSAADRGNYGYTF. The CDR3 region has the DNA TGCAGCGCCGCGGACAGGGGTAACTATGGCTACACCTTC. This chain connects TRBV29-1 to TRBJ1-2; 9 bases line up with TRBD1. Germline values: CDR1 SQVTM, CDR2 ANQGSEA. The CDR3 has 13 amino acids. The V gene end was trimmed by 7 bases and the J gene end by 1 base; junction bases not matched to a gene: 4.

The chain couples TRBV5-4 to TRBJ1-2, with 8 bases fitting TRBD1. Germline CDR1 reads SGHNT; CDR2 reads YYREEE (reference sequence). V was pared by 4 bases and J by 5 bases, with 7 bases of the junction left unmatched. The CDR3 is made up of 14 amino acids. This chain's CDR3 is CASSGGTGPYGYTF. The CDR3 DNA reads TGTGCCAGCAGCGGGGGGACAGGACCTTATGGCTACACCTTC.

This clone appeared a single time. Here the CDR3 DNA reads TGTGCCAGCAGCTTGGGGGGGACAAACTATGGCTACACCTTC. Amino acids: CASSLGGTNYGYTF. The rearrangement uses TRBV5-4 and TRBJ1-2; perhaps TRBD1 as D (6 bases). The ends were cut back, 0 bases at V and 2 bases at J, with 8 bases in the middle. The CDR3 totals 14 residues. Germline V lookup: CDR1 SGHNT, CDR2 YYREEE (reference sequence).